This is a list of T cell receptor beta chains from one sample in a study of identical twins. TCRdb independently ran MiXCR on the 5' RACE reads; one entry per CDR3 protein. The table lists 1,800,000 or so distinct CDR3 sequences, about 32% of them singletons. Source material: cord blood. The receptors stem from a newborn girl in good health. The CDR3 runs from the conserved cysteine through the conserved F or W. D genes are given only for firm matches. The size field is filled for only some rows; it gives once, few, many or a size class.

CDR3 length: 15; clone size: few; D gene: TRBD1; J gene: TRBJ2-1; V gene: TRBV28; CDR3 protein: CASSFLEGAKDEQFF; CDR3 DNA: TGTGCCAGCAGCTTCCTCGAGGGGGCTAAAGATGAGCAGTTCTTC
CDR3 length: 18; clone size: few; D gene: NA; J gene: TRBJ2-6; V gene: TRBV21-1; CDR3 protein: CASSNVTGNRTGANVLTF; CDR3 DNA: TGTGCCAGCAGCAATGTGACAGGGAATAGAACTGGGGCCAACGTCCTGACTTTC
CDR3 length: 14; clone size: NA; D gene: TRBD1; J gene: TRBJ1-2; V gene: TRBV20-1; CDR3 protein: CSASPGQATYGYTF; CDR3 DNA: TGCAGTGCTAGTCCTGGACAGGCCACCTATGGCTACACCTTC
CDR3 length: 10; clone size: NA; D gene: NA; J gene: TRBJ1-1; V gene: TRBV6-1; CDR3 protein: CATGTIEAFF; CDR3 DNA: TGTGCCACAGGGACAATTGAAGCTTTCTTT
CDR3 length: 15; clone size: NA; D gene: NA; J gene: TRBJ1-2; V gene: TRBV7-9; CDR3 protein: CASSLVVAGFGGYTF; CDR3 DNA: TGTGCCAGCAGCTTAGTGGTGGCAGGATTTGGTGGCTACACCTTC
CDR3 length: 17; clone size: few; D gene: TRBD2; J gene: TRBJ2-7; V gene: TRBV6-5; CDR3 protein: CASSYSTSGPSSYEQYF; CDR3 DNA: TGTGCCAGCAGTTACTCGACTAGCGGTCCGAGCTCCTACGAGCAGTACTTC
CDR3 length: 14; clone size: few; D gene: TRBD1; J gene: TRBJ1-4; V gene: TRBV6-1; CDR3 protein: CASSAQQGGEKLFF; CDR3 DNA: TGTGCCAGCAGTGCCCAACAGGGGGGTGAAAAACTGTTTTTT
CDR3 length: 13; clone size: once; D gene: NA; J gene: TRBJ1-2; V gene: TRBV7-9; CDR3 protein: CASSIGGGDGYTF; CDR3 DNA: TGTGCCAGCAGTATCGGGGGGGGCGATGGCTACACCTTC
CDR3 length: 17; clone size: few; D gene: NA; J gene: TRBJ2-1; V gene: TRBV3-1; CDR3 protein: CASSQGARGVSYNEQFF; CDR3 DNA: TGTGCCAGCAGCCAAGGGGCTAGAGGGGTGTCCTACAATGAGCAGTTCTTC
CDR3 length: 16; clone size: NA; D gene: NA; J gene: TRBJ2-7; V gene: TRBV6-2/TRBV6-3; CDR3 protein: CASSPLGGPSYNEQYF; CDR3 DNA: TGTGCCAGCAGTCCCCTCGGGGGCCCCTCCTACAATGAGCAGTACTTC
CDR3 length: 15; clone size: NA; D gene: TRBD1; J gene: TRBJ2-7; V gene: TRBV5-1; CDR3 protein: CASSLLRDSAYAQYF; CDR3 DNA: TGCGCCAGCAGCTTATTACGGGACAGTGCCTACGCGCAGTACTTC
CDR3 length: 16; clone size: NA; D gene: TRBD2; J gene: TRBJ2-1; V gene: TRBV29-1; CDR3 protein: CSVDGSGGGPHNEQFF; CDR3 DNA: TGCAGCGTTGATGGGTCGGGGGGAGGGCCCCACAATGAGCAGTTCTTC
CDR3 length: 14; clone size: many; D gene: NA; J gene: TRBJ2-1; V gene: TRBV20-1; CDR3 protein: CSARRESSYNEQFF; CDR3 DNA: TGCAGTGCTAGAAGGGAGAGCTCCTACAATGAGCAGTTCTTC
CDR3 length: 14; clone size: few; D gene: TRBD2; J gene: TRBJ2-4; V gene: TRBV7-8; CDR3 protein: CASSKIAGGNIQYF; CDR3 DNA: TGTGCCAGCAGCAAGATAGCGGGGGGAAACATTCAGTACTTC
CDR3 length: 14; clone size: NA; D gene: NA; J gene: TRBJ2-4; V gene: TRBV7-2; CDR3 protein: CASSLGGAKDIQYF; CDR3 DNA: TGTGCCAGCAGCTTAGGTGGGGCCAAAGACATTCAGTACTTC
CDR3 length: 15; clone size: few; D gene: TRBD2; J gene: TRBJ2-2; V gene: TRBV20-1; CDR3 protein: CSASPAGGRTGELFF; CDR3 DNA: TGCAGTGCTAGTCCAGCGGGGGGGCGGACCGGGGAGCTGTTTTTT
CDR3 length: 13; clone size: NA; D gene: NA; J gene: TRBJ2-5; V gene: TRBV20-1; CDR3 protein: CSAREPGTETQYF; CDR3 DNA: TGCAGTGCTAGAGAGCCAGGGACTGAGACCCAGTACTTC
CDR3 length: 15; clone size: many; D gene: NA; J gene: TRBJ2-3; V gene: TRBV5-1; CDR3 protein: CASSLALGGRDTQYF; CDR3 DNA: TGCGCCAGCAGCTTGGCCCTAGGAGGCAGAGATACGCAGTATTTT
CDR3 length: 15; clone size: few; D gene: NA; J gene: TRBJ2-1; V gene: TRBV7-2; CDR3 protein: CAGSLDGLPYNEQFF; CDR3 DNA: TGTGCCGGCAGCTTAGACGGCCTCCCTTACAATGAGCAGTTCTTC
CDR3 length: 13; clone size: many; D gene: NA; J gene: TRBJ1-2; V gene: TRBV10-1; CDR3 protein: CASSERRDYGYTF; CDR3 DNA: TGCGCCAGCAGTGAGAGGCGAGACTATGGCTACACCTTC
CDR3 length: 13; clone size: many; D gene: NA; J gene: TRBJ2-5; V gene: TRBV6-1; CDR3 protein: CASRRGGQETQYF; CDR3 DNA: TGTGCCAGCAGGCGGGGAGGCCAAGAGACCCAGTACTTC
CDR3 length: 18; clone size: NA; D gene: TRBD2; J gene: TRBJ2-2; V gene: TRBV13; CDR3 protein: CASSRGLAGVFSTGELFF; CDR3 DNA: TGTGCCAGCAGCCGGGGACTAGCGGGAGTCTTTAGCACCGGGGAGCTGTTTTTT
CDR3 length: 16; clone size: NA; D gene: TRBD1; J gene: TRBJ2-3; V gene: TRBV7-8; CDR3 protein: CASSFIWDRGTDTQYF; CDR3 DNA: TGTGCCAGCAGCTTTATTTGGGACAGGGGAACAGATACGCAGTATTTT
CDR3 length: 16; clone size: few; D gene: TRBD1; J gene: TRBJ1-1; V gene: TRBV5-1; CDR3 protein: CASSLVTGGAYTEAFF; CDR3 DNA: TGCGCCAGCAGCTTGGTAACAGGGGGCGCGTACACTGAAGCTTTCTTT
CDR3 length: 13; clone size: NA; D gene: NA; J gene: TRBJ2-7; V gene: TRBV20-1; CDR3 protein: CSARGGTYNEQYF; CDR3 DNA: TGCAGTGCTAGAGGTGGGACCTACAATGAGCAGTACTTC
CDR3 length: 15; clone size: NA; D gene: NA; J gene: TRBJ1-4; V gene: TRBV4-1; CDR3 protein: CASSHGRDGNEKLFF; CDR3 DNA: TGCGCCAGCAGCCACGGCCGGGACGGTAATGAAAAACTGTTTTTT
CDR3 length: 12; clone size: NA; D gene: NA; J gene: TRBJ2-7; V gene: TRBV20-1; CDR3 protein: CGATTRSYEQYF; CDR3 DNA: TGCGGTGCTACGACTCGCTCCTACGAGCAGTACTTC
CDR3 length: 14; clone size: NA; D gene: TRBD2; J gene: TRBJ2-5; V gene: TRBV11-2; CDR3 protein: CASSLRLALETQYF; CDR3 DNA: TGTGCCAGCAGCTTAAGACTAGCGCTGGAGACCCAGTACTTC
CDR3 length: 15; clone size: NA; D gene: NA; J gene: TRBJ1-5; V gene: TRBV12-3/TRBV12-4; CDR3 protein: CASRGVALDGQPQHF; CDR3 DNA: TGTGCCAGCAGAGGGGTGGCCCTAGATGGTCAGCCCCAGCATTTT
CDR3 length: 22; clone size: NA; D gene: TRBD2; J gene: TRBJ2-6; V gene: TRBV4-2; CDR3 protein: CASSQVPGLAGSNPSGANVLTF; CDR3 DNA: TGTGCCAGCAGCCAAGTTCCGGGACTAGCGGGATCTAATCCCTCTGGGGCCAACGTCCTGACTTTC
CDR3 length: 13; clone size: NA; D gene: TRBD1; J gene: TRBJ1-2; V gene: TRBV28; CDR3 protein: CASRDRGLYGYTF; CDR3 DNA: TGTGCCAGTAGGGACAGGGGGCTCTATGGCTACACCTTC
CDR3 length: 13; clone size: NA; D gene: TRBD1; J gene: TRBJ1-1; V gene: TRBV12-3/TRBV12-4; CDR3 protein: CASRPRTGGWAFF; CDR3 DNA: TGTGCCAGCAGACCAAGGACAGGCGGGTGGGCTTTCTTT
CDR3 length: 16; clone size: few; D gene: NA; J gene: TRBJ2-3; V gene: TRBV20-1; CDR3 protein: CSAREESRVSTDTQYF; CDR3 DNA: TGCAGTGCTAGAGAGGAGTCTAGGGTTAGCACAGATACGCAGTATTTT
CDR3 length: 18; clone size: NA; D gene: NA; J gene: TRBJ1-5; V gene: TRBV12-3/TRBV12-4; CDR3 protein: CASSLLYEWGEGNRPQHF; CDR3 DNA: TGTGCCAGCAGTTTATTATATGAGTGGGGGGAGGGCAATCGGCCCCAGCATTTT
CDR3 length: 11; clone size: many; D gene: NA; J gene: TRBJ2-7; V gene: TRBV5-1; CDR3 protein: CASRGSYEQYF; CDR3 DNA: TGCGCCAGCAGGGGCTCCTACGAGCAGTACTTC
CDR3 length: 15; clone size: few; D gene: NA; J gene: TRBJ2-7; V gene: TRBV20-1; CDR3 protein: CSAREGTRLTYEQYF; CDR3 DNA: TGCAGTGCTAGAGAAGGAACGAGACTAACCTACGAGCAGTACTTC
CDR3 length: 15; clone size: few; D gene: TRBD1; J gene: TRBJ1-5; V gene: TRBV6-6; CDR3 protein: CASRATGVSNQPQHF; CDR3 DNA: TGTGCCAGCAGAGCGACAGGGGTAAGCAATCAGCCCCAGCATTTT
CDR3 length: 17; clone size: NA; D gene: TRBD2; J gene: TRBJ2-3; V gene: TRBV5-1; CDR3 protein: CASSLGQPGLPPDTQYF; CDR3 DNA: TGCGCCAGCAGCTTGGGCCAGCCGGGACTACCTCCAGATACGCAGTATTTT
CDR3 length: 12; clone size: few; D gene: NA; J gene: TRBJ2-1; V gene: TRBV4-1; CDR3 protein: CASSRVHNEQFF; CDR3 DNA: TGCGCCAGCAGCCGAGTTCACAATGAGCAGTTCTTC
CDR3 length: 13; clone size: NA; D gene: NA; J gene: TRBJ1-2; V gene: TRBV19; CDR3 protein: CASSMRTVYGYTF; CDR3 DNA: TGTGCCAGTAGTATGCGGACAGTCTATGGCTACACCTTC
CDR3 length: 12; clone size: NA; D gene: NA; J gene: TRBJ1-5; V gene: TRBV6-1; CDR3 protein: CASSAEGQPQHF; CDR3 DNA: TGTGCCAGCAGTGCGGAGGGTCAGCCCCAGCATTTT
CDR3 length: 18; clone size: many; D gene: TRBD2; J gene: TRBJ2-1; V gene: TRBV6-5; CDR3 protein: CASSYESLWTSPYNEQFF; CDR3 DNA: TGTGCCAGCAGTTACGAAAGTCTTTGGACTAGCCCCTACAATGAGCAGTTCTTC
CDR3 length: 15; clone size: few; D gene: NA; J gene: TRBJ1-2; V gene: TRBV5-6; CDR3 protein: CASSLSPHDFHGYTF; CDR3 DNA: TGTGCCAGCAGCTTATCCCCCCATGACTTCCATGGCTACACCTTC
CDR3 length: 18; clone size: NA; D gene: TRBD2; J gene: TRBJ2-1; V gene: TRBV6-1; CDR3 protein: CASSGTSGRAFYGNEQFF; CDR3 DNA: TGTGCCAGCAGTGGAACTAGCGGGAGGGCCTTTTATGGCAATGAGCAGTTCTTC
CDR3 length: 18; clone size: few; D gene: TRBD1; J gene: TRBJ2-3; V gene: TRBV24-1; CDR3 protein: CATSDFGETGRSTDTQYF; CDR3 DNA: TGTGCCACCAGTGATTTTGGGGAGACAGGGCGAAGCACAGATACGCAGTATTTT
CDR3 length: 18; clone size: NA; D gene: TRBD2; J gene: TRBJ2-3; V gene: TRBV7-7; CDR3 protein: CASSLLFGGGTSTDTQYF; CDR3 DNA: TGTGCCAGCAGCCTCTTGTTCGGCGGGGGGACTAGCACAGATACGCAGTATTTT
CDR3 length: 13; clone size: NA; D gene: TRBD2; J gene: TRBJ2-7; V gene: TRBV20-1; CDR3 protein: CSAIPGLANEQYF; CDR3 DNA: TGCAGTGCTATACCGGGACTAGCGAATGAGCAGTACTTC
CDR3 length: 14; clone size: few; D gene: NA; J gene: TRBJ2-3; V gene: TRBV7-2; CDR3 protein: CASTLGARVDTQYF; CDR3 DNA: TGTGCCAGCACCTTGGGGGCTAGGGTAGATACGCAGTATTTT
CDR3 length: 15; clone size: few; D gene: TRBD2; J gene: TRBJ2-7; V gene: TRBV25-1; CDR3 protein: CASSAPHSGAYEQYF; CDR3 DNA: TGTGCCAGCAGTGCTCCCCATAGCGGGGCTTACGAGCAGTACTTC
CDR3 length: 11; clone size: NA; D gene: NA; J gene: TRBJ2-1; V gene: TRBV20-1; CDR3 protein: CSGRGYNEQFF; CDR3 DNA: TGCAGTGGGAGGGGGTACAATGAGCAGTTCTTC
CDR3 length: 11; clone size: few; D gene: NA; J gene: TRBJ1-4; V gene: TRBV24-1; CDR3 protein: CATGSWEKLFF; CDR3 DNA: TGTGCCACCGGTAGTTGGGAAAAACTGTTTTTT